A single sample is the source of the 26 T cell receptor beta chains below, sequenced in a study of HIV-infected patients and healthy controls. TCRdb independently ran MiXCR on the 5' RACE reads; one entry per CDR3 protein. The table lists some 70,000 distinct CDR3 sequences, approximately 21% of them singletons. The material sequenced was CD4+ T cells from blood. Receptors were obtained from a human donor in good health.

This clonotype has more than one count but fewer than ten. As DNA, the CDR3 is TGCGCCAGCAGCTTGGGGACTAGCGGTACCGGGGAGCTGTTTTTT. Protein sequence: CASSLGTSGTGELFF. The V and J genes are TRBV5-1 and TRBJ2-2; 10 positions agree with TRBD2. Looked up from germline, CDR1 is SGHRS and CDR2 is YFSETQ. CDR3 size: 15 residues. V lost 0 bases and J lost 5; bases outside the gene matches: 1.

This clonotype was counted many times. This chain links TRBV4-2 with TRBJ2-1; 12 nucleotides agree with TRBD2. V was clipped by 3 bases and J by 0 bases; unmatched bases: 6. CDR1 is LGHNA and CDR2 is YNFKEQ in the germline V gene. This CDR3 contains 18 residues. The CDR3 DNA is TGTGCCAGCAGCCAGACTAGCGGGGGCCGCAGCTCCTACAATGAGCAGTTCTTC. This codes for CASSQTSGGRSSYNEQFF.

This sequence joins TRBV9 and TRBJ1-1; D unresolved. Germline CDR1 is SGDLS and CDR2 is YYNGEE. The V end was cut by 0 bases, the J end by 2 bases, with 14 bases between. The CDR3 spans 16 residues. The CDR3 DNA follows: TGTGCCAGCAGCGTAGGACAATACGGGGTCAACACTGAAGCTTTCTTT. Its protein product is CASSVGQYGVNTEAFF.

This clonotype was counted only a few times. The chain links TRBV4-2 to TRBJ1-1; TRBD1 matches 7 bases. The V gene's germline CDR1 is LGHNA and CDR2 YNFKEQ. V shed 3 bases, J shed 5 bases, and the junction held 9 bases outside the gene matches. This CDR3 comprises 15 residues. CDR3 residues: CASSQGTGDVTEAFF. The CDR3 coding sequence is TGTGCCAGCAGCCAGGGCACAGGGGACGTGACTGAAGCTTTCTTT.

The chain links TRBV6-5 to TRBJ2-7; 8 bases fit TRBD1. The V gene's germline CDR1 is MNHEY and CDR2 SVGAGI. The CDR3 is 15 residues long. Germline trimming cut 0 bases from V and 3 bases from J; bases unmatched to any gene: 4. CDR3 residues: CASSYSDRGGYEQYF. DNA of the CDR3: TGTGCCAGCAGTTACTCCGACAGGGGAGGCTACGAGCAGTACTTC.

V is TRBV7-2 and J is TRBJ2-5, with TRBD2 as a possible D gene (5 bases). CDR3 length: 15 residues. V dropped 0 bases and J dropped 7 bases, with 15 bases sitting between them. Germline CDR1 reads SGHTA; CDR2 reads FQGNSA. The DNA for the CDR3 is TGTGCCAGCAGCTTAGCGAGGGATCGGCCGGGGACCCAGTACTTC. Encoded protein: CASSLARDRPGTQYF.

This clonotype has a count of ten or more. The chain is built from TRBV24-1 and TRBJ2-7; D is perhaps TRBD1 or TRBD2 (5 bases each). The CDR3 extends over 16 amino acids. V lost 7 bases, J lost 5 bases, and 23 bases lay in between. The V gene's germline CDR1 is KGHDR and CDR2 SFDVKD. The CDR3 DNA follows: TGTGCCACCAGAGAGAAAACCGGGACCCGAGGTGACGAGCAGTACTTC. Protein: CATREKTGTRGDEQYF.

This clonotype was seen a few times. This sequence joins TRBV24-1 and TRBJ2-1; 10 bases align to TRBD2. CDR3 length: 15 residues. The germline V gene has CDR1 KGHDR and CDR2 SFDVKD. V lost 5 bases and J lost 8; bases outside the gene matches: 8. DNA of the CDR3: TGTGCCACCAGTGTTTCTACTAGCGGGATCGATGAGCAGTTCTTC. It translates to CATSVSTSGIDEQFF.

Many counts were recorded for this clonotype. The chain employs TRBV27 and TRBJ2-7; D tentatively fits TRBD1 or TRBD2 (5 bases each). CDR3 size: 15 residues. Germline values: CDR1 MNHEY, CDR2 SMNVEV (reference sequence). V was pared by 6 bases and J by 0 bases, with 15 bases between. The CDR3 DNA reads TGTGCCAGCAGCTTTAAACCGGGACCCTCCTACGAGCAGTACTTC. It encodes CASSFKPGPSYEQYF.

This clonotype was found a few times. The genes are TRBV10-3 and TRBJ1-1; D call uncertain. Germline assignment: CDR1 ENHRY and CDR2 SYGVKD. The CDR3 runs to 13 residues. The ends were cut back, 4 bases at V and 1 base at J, with 7 bases in the middle. The CDR3 sequence: CAISGRGNTEAFF. The CDR3, as DNA: TGTGCCATCAGTGGGCGGGGGAACACTGAAGCTTTCTTT.

V gene TRBV10-3 combines with J gene TRBJ2-7; 9 bases line up with TRBD2. Per germline, CDR1 ENHRY and CDR2 SYGVKD. CDR3 length equals 13 residues. V shed 5 bases, J shed 8 bases, and the junction held 7 bases outside the gene matches. The CDR3 is CAISNGGGAKQYF. The CDR3 DNA sequence: TGTGCCATCAGTAACGGCGGGGGGGCAAAGCAGTACTTC.

This chain uses TRBV5-4 with TRBJ2-3, with D maybe TRBD2 (6 bases). CDR1 and CDR2 (germline): SGHNT, YYREEE (reference sequence). Between the trimmed V and J ends, which lost 6 bases and 0 bases, there was a span of 17 bases. CDR3 length: 16 amino acids. For the CDR3, the DNA is TGTGCCAGCATGAGGGGTAGCGGAACTAGCACAGATACGCAGTATTTT. This translates into CASMRGSGTSTDTQYF. Complete variable domain (other parts from reference TRBV5-4 and TRBJ2-3): ETGVTQSPTHLIKTRGQQVTLRCSSQSGHNTVSWYQQALGQGPQFIFQYYREEENGRGNFPPRFSGLQFPNYSSELNVNALELDDSALYLCASMRGSGTSTDTQYFGPGTRLTVL.

The table lists this clonotype with a few counts. The CDR3 region has the DNA TGTGCCAGCAGTTACTCCCCAGGGGCCGACGAGCAGTACTTC. Translation gives CASSYSPGADEQYF. The V call is TRBV6-6, the J call TRBJ2-7; a possible D gene is TRBD1 (6 bases). The germline gives CDR1 MNHNY, CDR2 SVGAGI (reference sequence). CDR3 length equals 14 residues. V lost 0 bases, J lost 5 bases, and 11 bases lay in between.

The chain is built from TRBV5-4 and TRBJ2-1; D gene unclear. The germline CDR1 and CDR2 sequences are SGHNT and YYREEE (reference sequence). Trimming cost V 4 bases and J 5 bases, with 10 bases left between them. The CDR3 is made up of 13 amino acids. The chain's CDR3 is CASSQKTHNEQFF. For the CDR3, the DNA is TGTGCCAGCAGCCAAAAGACCCACAATGAGCAGTTCTTC. The full variable domain, rest sourced from reference TRBV5-4 and TRBJ2-1, is ETGVTQSPTHLIKTRGQQVTLRCSSQSGHNTVSWYQQALGQGPQFIFQYYREEENGRGNFPPRFSGLQFPNYSSELNVNALELDDSALYLCASSQKTHNEQFFGPGTRLTVL.

This clonotype was detected ten times or more. The gene calls are TRBV10-1 and TRBJ1-1; 8 bases map to TRBD1. In germline, CDR1 is WNHNN, CDR2 SYGVQD (reference sequence). This CDR3 contains 13 residues. V lost 6 bases and J lost 5; bases outside the gene matches: 5. CDR3 region: CASRADRATEAFF. DNA for the CDR3: TGCGCCAGCAGAGCGGACAGGGCGACTGAAGCTTTCTTT.

Many counts were recorded for this clonotype. The rearrangement joins TRBV6-6 to TRBJ2-3; perhaps TRBD2 as D (7 bases). The CDR3 is 14 residues long. Trimming removed 7 bases from V and 1 base from J, with 12 bases in between. Germline V CDR1 and CDR2: MNHNY, SVGAGI (reference sequence). The CDR3 coding sequence is TGTGCCAGCAAAGGGGGGGGGGGCACAGATACGCAGTATTTT. Protein product: CASKGGGGTDTQYF.

This clonotype is a singleton in its sample. This chain joins TRBV6-5 and TRBJ2-7; 8 positions agree with TRBD2. Germline lookup yields CDR1 MNHEY and CDR2 SVGAGI. J was trimmed by 3 bases and V by 0 bases; bases with no gene match: 10. The CDR3 loop spans 17 amino acids. CDR3 in DNA: TGTGCCAGCAGTTACTCTACGGCGGGGGGACACTACTACGAGCAGTACTTC. Translation: CASSYSTAGGHYYEQYF.

This clonotype was detected only a few times. The chain uses TRBV24-1 and TRBJ2-1, with 8 bases aligning to TRBD2. This CDR3 is built from 16 residues. Germline V gene sequence: CDR1 KGHDR, CDR2 SFDVKD. Unmatched junction bases numbered 3, after V lost 2 bases and J lost 1 base. The CDR3 spells CATSDSLAASYNEQFF. As DNA, the CDR3 is TGTGCCACCAGTGATTCACTAGCGGCGTCCTACAATGAGCAGTTCTTC.

The J gene is TRBJ1-1, the V gene TRBV5-5; 10 nucleotides align to TRBD1. After removal of 6 bases from V and 8 bases from J, the junction contained 19 bases not matched to a gene. The CDR3 spans 17 residues. Germline-derived CDR1 and CDR2 are SGHKS and YYEKEE (reference sequence). This chain's CDR3 is CASTPGQGVSRISEAFF. CDR3 sequence (DNA): TGTGCCAGCACCCCCGGACAGGGGGTCTCTAGAATTTCCGAAGCTTTCTTT.

There are many counts of this clonotype. The chain recombines TRBV5-4 with TRBJ2-7; D perhaps matches TRBD1 (5 bases). The CDR3 spans 13 residues. Germline V gene lookup returns CDR1 SGHNT and CDR2 YYREEE (reference sequence). V dropped 4 bases and J dropped 2 bases, with 10 bases sitting between them. The CDR3 loop reads CASSLTGTYEQYF. Here the CDR3 DNA reads TGTGCCAGCAGCCTTACAGGTACCTACGAGCAGTACTTC.

The J gene is TRBJ2-3, the V gene TRBV11-3; perhaps TRBD1 as D (5 bases). CDR3 length: 14 amino acids. Germline V lookup: CDR1 SGHNT, CDR2 YENEEA. V lost 1 base and J 2 bases, leaving 7 bases between the germline ends. CDR3 in amino acids: CASSLGQNTDTQYF. The CDR3, as DNA: TGTGCCAGCAGCTTAGGACAGAACACAGATACGCAGTATTTT. The full variable domain, completed using reference TRBV11-3 and TRBJ2-3, is EAGVVQSPRYKIIEKKQPVAFWCNPISGHNTLYWYLQNLGQGPELLIRYENEEAVDDSQLPKDRFSAERLKGVDSTLKIQPAELGDSAVYLCASSLGQNTDTQYFGPGTRLTVL.

The chain links TRBV7-8 to TRBJ1-3, with D perhaps TRBD1 (6 bases). Trimming cost V 2 bases and J 0 bases, with 11 bases left between them. The CDR3 contains 16 residues. The germline V gene encodes CDR1 SGHVS and CDR2 FQNEAQ. In nucleotides, the CDR3 is TGTGCCAGCAGCTTATCGGGGGCCGTCTCTGGAAACACCATATATTTT. Its protein product is CASSLSGAVSGNTIYF.

Only a few counts were recorded for this clonotype. V is TRBV5-6 and J is TRBJ2-1, with TRBD2 matching 10 bases. The CDR3 spans 19 residues. Trimming cost V 2 bases and J 3 bases; bases outside gene matches: 14. Germline V gene lookup returns CDR1 SGHDT and CDR2 YYEEEE. This chain's CDR3 is CASSFFGGWGTSDYNEQFF. The CDR3 DNA reads as TGTGCCAGCAGCTTTTTCGGAGGGTGGGGGACTAGCGACTACAATGAGCAGTTCTTC.

This clonotype was observed a handful of times. The chain carries TRBV7-2 and TRBJ2-3, with 13 bases lining up with TRBD2. Per the germline V gene, CDR1 is SGHTA and CDR2 is FQGNSA. V shed 5 bases and J 4 bases; nucleotides not matched to a gene: 9. The CDR3 covers 17 residues. CDR3 sequence: CASSPSTSGGASDTQYF. The CDR3 nucleotides are TGTGCCAGCAGCCCCAGCACTAGCGGGGGGGCCTCAGATACGCAGTATTTT.

There are a few counts of this clonotype. V usage is TRBV6-4 and J usage is TRBJ2-7, with a weak D call TRBD2 (6 bases). Trimming took off 0 bases at V and 7 bases at J, with 19 bases between the two ends. The length of the CDR3 is 16 residues. CDR1 MRHNA and CDR2 SNTAGT come from the germline V gene. The CDR3 DNA reads as TGTGCCAGCAGTGACTCGTTTCGGGACTCCCTTAGAGAGCAGTACTTC. Translating gives CASSDSFRDSLREQYF.

This clonotype was observed at least ten times. The chain couples TRBV24-1 to TRBJ2-3; a possible D gene is TRBD1 (5 bases). The CDR3 consists of 15 residues. CDR1 and CDR2 (germline): KGHDR, SFDVKD. With 3 bases removed from V and 2 bases from J, the gap between germline ends came to 11 bases. CDR3 sequence (DNA): TGTGCCACCAGTGATGCGGACACCTACACAGATACGCAGTATTTT. Its protein product is CATSDADTYTDTQYF.